Sequencing of this TCR beta chain was carried out in a study of OX40 agonist ivuxolimab in advanced cancers. Trimming cost V 5 bases and J 2 bases, with 15 bases left between them. The CDR3 spans 15 residues. Germline CDR1 is SEHNR and CDR2 is FQNEAQ (reference sequence). This clone was observed once. Libraries were prepared by immunoSEQ multiplex PCR; TCRdb keeps only in-frame clonotypes and omits some of them. Among approximately 130,000 clones listed, approximately 90% were seen once. The source is an adult with an advanced solid tumor such as melanoma, head and neck, liver or kidney cancer. The chain is built from TRBV7-9 and TRBJ2-5; D is uncertain. The sample was CD4+ or CD8+ T cells sorted from blood, taken in a trial of the OX40 agonist ivuxolimab. Here the CDR3 DNA reads TGTGCCAGCAGCAAGAGAGACATACTACAAGAGACCCAGTACTTC. It specifies CASSKRDILQETQYF. The variable domain in full, with the rest retrieved from reference TRBV7-9 and TRBJ2-5, is DTGVSQNPRHKITKRGQNVTFRCDPISEHNRLYWYRQTLGQGPEFLTYFQNEAQLEKSRLLSDRFSAERPKGSFSTLEIQRTEQGDSAMYLCASSKRDILQETQYFGPGTRLLVL.